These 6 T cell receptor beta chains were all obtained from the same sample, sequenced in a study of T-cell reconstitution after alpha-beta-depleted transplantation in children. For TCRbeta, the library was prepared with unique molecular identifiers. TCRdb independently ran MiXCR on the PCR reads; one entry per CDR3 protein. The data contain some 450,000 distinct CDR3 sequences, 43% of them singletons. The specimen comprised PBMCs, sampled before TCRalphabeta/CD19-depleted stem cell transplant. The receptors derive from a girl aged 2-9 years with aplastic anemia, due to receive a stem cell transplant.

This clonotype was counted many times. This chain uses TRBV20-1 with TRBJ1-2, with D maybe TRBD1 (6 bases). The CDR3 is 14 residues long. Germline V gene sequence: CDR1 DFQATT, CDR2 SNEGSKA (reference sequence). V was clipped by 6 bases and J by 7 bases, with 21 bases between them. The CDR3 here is CSAVDRSPASGYTF. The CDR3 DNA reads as TGCAGTGCGGTTGACAGGAGTCCCGCAAGTGGCTACACCTTC.

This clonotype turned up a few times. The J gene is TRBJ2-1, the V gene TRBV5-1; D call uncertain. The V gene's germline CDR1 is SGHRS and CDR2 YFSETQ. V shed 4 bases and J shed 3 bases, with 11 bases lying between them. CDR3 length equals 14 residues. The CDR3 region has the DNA TGCGCCAGCAGCCCATCTCCTAGCTACAATGAGCAGTTCTTC. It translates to CASSPSPSYNEQFF.

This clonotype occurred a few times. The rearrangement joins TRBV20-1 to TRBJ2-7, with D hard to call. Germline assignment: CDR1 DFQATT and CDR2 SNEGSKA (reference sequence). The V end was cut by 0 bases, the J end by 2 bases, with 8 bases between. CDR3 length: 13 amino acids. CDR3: CSARDKLTYEQYF. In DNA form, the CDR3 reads TGCAGTGCTAGAGATAAACTCACCTACGAGCAGTACTTC.

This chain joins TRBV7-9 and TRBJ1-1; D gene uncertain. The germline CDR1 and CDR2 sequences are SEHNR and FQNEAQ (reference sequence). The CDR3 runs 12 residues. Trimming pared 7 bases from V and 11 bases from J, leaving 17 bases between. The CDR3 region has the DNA TGTGCCAGCATACAAAGCCGCGGGTTGGCTTTCTTT. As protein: CASIQSRGLAFF.

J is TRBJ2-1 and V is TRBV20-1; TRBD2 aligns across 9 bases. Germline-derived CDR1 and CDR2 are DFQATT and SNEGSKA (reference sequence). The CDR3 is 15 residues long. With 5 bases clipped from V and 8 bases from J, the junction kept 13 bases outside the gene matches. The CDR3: CSAWGAREGRDEQFF. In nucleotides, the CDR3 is TGCAGTGCTTGGGGGGCGCGGGAGGGCCGCGATGAGCAGTTCTTC.

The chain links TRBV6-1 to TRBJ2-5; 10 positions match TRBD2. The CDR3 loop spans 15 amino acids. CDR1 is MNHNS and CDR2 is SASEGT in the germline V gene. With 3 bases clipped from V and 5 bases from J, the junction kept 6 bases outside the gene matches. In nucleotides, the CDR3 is TGTGCCAGCAGTGACGTAGCGGGAGGCCGGGAGACCCAGTACTTC. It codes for CASSDVAGGRETQYF.